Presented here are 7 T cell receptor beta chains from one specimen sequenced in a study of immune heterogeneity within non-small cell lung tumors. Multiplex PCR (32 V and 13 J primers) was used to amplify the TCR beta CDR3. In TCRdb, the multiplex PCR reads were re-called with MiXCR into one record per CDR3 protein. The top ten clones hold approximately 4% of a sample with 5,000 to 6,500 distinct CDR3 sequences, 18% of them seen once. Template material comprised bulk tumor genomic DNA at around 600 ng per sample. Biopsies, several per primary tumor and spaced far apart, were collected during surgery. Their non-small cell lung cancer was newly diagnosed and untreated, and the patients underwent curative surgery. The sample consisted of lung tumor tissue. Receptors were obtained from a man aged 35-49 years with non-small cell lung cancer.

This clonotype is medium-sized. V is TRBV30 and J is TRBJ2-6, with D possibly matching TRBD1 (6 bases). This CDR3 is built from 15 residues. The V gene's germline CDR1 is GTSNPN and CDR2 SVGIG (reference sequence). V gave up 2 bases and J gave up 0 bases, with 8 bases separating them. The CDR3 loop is CAWSLDSSGANVLTF. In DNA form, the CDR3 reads TGTGCCTGGAGTTTGGACAGCTCTGGGGCCAACGTCCTGACTTTC. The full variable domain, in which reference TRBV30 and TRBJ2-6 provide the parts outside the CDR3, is SQTIHQWPATLVQPVGSPLSLECTVEGTSNPNLYWYRQAAGRGLQLLFYSVGIGQISSEVPQNLSASRPQDRQFILSSKKLLLSDSGFYLCAWSLDSSGANVLTFGAGSRLTVL.

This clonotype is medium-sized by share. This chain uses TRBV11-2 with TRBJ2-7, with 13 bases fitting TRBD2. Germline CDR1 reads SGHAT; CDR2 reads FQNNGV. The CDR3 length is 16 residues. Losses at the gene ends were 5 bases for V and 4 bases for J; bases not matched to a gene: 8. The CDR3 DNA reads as TGTGCCAGCAGCGGCAGACTAGCGGGAGGAGATTACGAGCAGTACTTC. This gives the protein CASSGRLAGGDYEQYF.

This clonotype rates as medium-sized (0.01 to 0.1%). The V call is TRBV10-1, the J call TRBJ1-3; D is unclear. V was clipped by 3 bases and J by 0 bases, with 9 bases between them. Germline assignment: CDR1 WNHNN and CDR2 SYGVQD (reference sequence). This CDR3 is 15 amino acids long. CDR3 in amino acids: CASSDGRHSGNTIYF. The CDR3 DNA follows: TGCGCCAGCAGTGATGGTCGGCACTCTGGAAACACCATATATTTT.

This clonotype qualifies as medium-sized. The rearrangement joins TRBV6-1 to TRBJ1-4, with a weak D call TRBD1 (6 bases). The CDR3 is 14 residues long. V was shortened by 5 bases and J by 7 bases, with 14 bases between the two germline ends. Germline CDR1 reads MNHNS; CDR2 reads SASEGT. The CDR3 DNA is TGTGCCAGCAGTTTTGGGGGCAAGGGTGAAAAACTGTTTTTT. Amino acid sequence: CASSFGGKGEKLFF.

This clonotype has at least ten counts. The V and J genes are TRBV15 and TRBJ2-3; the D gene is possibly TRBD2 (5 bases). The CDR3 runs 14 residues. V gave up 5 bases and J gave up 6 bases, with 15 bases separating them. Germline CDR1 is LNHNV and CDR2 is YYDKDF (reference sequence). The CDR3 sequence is CATSVTSRADTQYF. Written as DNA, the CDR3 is TGTGCCACCAGCGTAACTAGTCGGGCGGATACGCAGTATTTT.

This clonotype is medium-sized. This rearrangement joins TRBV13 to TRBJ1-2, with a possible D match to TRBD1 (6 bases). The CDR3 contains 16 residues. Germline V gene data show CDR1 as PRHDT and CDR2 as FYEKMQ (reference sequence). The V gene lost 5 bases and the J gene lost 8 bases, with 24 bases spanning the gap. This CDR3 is CASSPGSHRGAGGYTF. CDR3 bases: TGTGCCAGCAGCCCAGGTTCCCATAGGGGGGCTGGAGGCTACACCTTC.

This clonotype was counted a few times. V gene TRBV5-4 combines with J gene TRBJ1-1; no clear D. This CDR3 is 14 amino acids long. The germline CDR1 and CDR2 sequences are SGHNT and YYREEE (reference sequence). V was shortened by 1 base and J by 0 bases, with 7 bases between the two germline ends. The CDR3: CASSLPKMNTEAFF. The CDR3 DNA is TGTGCCAGCAGCTTGCCCAAGATGAACACTGAAGCTTTCTTT. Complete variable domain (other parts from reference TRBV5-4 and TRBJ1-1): ETGVTQSPTHLIKTRGQQVTLRCSSQSGHNTVSWYQQALGQGPQFIFQYYREEENGRGNFPPRFSGLQFPNYSSELNVNALELDDSALYLCASSLPKMNTEAFFGQGTRLTVV.